This T cell receptor (beta chain) appears in the sequencing data of a study of OX40 agonist ivuxolimab in advanced cancers. Background on the study: Partial responses were achieved by three patients, of whom one had hepatocellular carcinoma and two had cutaneous melanoma.

Study-level findings and limits: At 0.1-3.0 mg/kg, partial responders had clonal expansion among the lowest observed.

In germline, CDR1 is KGHSH, CDR2 LQKENI. This CDR3 region has 15 residues. The V gene lost 2 bases and the J gene lost 4 bases, with 11 bases spanning the gap. Cycle 7 day 1, cycle 4 day 1, and baseline were the timepoints at which blood was sampled. Using immunoSEQ multiplex PCR, the repertoire was profiled, and TCRdb retains in-frame clones only, with some absent. The table includes about 62,000 clones, 75% to 85% detected once. This clone was counted a single time. Its target is unknown. The receptor comes from an adult with an advanced solid tumor such as melanoma, head and neck, liver or kidney cancer. Here the sequenced sample was CD4+ or CD8+ T cells sorted from blood, taken in a trial of the OX40 agonist ivuxolimab. This chain links TRBV18 with TRBJ1-4, with D hard to call. CDR3 amino acids: CASSPFRPNNEKLFF. DNA of the CDR3: TGTGCCAGCTCACCATTCCGACCGAATAATGAAAAACTGTTTTTT.